This is a list of T cell receptor beta chains from one sample in a study of control samples from healthy donors and cancer patients. The table came from immunoSEQ multiplex PCR; TCRdb's copy has only in-frame clones and leaves some out. The sample shows tens of thousands of clones, more than 70% of them seen only once. Sequencing was done on a sample of blood. The receptors were gathered from a woman between 50 and 59 years old in good health. Both conserved end residues are part of each CDR3. A D gene is named only where the DNA matches it firmly. The size entry is marked missing in some rows and otherwise reads once, few, many or a size class.

j_call: TRBJ1-1; d_call: .; clone_size: once; v_call: TRBV6-1; cdr3_aa: CASSELITEAFF
j_call: TRBJ2-7; d_call: .; clone_size: .; v_call: TRBV15; cdr3_aa: CATSREGLNYEQYF
j_call: TRBJ2-7; d_call: TRBD1; clone_size: .; v_call: TRBV15; cdr3_aa: CATSRESPGQASYEQYF
j_call: TRBJ1-6; d_call: .; clone_size: .; v_call: TRBV6-6; cdr3_aa: CASSPRTVSSYNSPLHF
j_call: TRBJ2-6; d_call: .; clone_size: .; v_call: TRBV6-5; cdr3_aa: CATIASGSGANVLTF
j_call: TRBJ2-4; d_call: .; clone_size: .; v_call: TRBV3-1/TRBV3-2; cdr3_aa: CASMKASKNIQYF
j_call: TRBJ1-5; d_call: .; clone_size: .; v_call: TRBV6-6; cdr3_aa: CASRKGSSNQPQHF
j_call: TRBJ2-2; d_call: .; clone_size: .; v_call: TRBV5-1; cdr3_aa: CASSLSRDTGELFF
j_call: TRBJ2-6; d_call: TRBD1; clone_size: .; v_call: TRBV24-1; cdr3_aa: CATSDTPQGAASGANVLTF
j_call: TRBJ2-3; d_call: .; clone_size: .; v_call: TRBV9; cdr3_aa: CASSVTSDTQYF
j_call: TRBJ2-5; d_call: .; clone_size: once; v_call: TRBV19; cdr3_aa: CATGSGGARETQYF
j_call: TRBJ1-3; d_call: .; clone_size: .; v_call: TRBV18; cdr3_aa: CASSPQGTTGNTIYF
j_call: TRBJ2-1; d_call: .; clone_size: medium-sized; v_call: TRBV4-2; cdr3_aa: CASSLTNEQFF
j_call: TRBJ2-2; d_call: .; clone_size: .; v_call: TRBV6-5; cdr3_aa: CASNFQGGRGWELFF
j_call: TRBJ2-7; d_call: .; clone_size: .; v_call: TRBV5-6; cdr3_aa: CASSLGSLITYEQYF
j_call: TRBJ2-2; d_call: .; clone_size: .; v_call: TRBV19; cdr3_aa: CASISLSGGELFF
j_call: TRBJ1-3; d_call: .; clone_size: .; v_call: TRBV7-2; cdr3_aa: CASRPRGPGAGNTIYF
j_call: TRBJ2-2; d_call: .; clone_size: .; v_call: TRBV7-9; cdr3_aa: CASIETAGELFF
j_call: TRBJ2-4; d_call: .; clone_size: .; v_call: TRBV27; cdr3_aa: CASSLSGATKNIQYF
j_call: TRBJ2-2; d_call: TRBD2; clone_size: .; v_call: TRBV5-1; cdr3_aa: CASSPLWDKPGLAVHRELFF
j_call: TRBJ2-7; d_call: .; clone_size: .; v_call: TRBV10-3; cdr3_aa: CAISEDLDEQYF
j_call: TRBJ1-5; d_call: .; clone_size: .; v_call: TRBV6-5; cdr3_aa: CASSGSWGNQPQHF
j_call: TRBJ2-7; d_call: TRBD2; clone_size: few; v_call: TRBV7-9; cdr3_aa: CASSSSGGLSEQYF
j_call: TRBJ2-3; d_call: TRBD1; clone_size: .; v_call: TRBV2; cdr3_aa: CASSEIGTGSTDTQYF
j_call: TRBJ2-1; d_call: .; clone_size: .; v_call: TRBV24-1; cdr3_aa: CATSDGGNNEQFF
j_call: TRBJ1-2; d_call: .; clone_size: .; v_call: TRBV3-1/TRBV3-2; cdr3_aa: CASSQVGALALYGYTF
j_call: TRBJ2-1; d_call: TRBD2; clone_size: .; v_call: TRBV27; cdr3_aa: CASRPGLAEYNEQFF
j_call: TRBJ1-5; d_call: .; clone_size: few; v_call: TRBV15; cdr3_aa: CATSRENQPQHF
j_call: TRBJ1-2; d_call: TRBD1; clone_size: medium-sized; v_call: TRBV27; cdr3_aa: CASSESGTGYGYTF
j_call: TRBJ1-2; d_call: .; clone_size: .; v_call: TRBV28; cdr3_aa: CASSLAGNYGYTF
j_call: TRBJ1-1; d_call: .; clone_size: .; v_call: TRBV5-1; cdr3_aa: CASSFEGRNTEAFF
j_call: TRBJ1-5; d_call: .; clone_size: .; v_call: TRBV2; cdr3_aa: CASSDSNQPQHF
j_call: TRBJ2-1; d_call: TRBD1; clone_size: .; v_call: TRBV10-3; cdr3_aa: CAISDGQGFVEQFF
j_call: TRBJ2-2; d_call: .; clone_size: .; v_call: TRBV19; cdr3_aa: CASRELSNTGELFF
j_call: TRBJ2-1; d_call: TRBD2; clone_size: .; v_call: TRBV30; cdr3_aa: CAWSPDLAGGQIEQFF
j_call: TRBJ2-1; d_call: TRBD2; clone_size: .; v_call: TRBV11-2; cdr3_aa: CASSITRGNNEQFF
j_call: TRBJ2-3; d_call: .; clone_size: .; v_call: TRBV6-6; cdr3_aa: CASSLDDTQYF
j_call: TRBJ1-6; d_call: TRBD1; clone_size: .; v_call: TRBV7-2; cdr3_aa: CASSSDWTGNSPLHF
j_call: TRBJ2-3; d_call: TRBD2; clone_size: .; v_call: TRBV4-2; cdr3_aa: CASSQGTSVAMDTQYF
j_call: TRBJ2-7; d_call: .; clone_size: .; v_call: TRBV24-1; cdr3_aa: CATSDLRNEQYF
j_call: TRBJ2-1; d_call: .; clone_size: once; v_call: TRBV5-4; cdr3_aa: CASSLWGEGYNEQFF
j_call: TRBJ1-2; d_call: .; clone_size: .; v_call: TRBV19; cdr3_aa: CASSTGTGYGYTF
j_call: TRBJ2-1; d_call: .; clone_size: .; v_call: TRBV29-1; cdr3_aa: CSVDRLGLDEQFF
j_call: TRBJ1-2; d_call: .; clone_size: once; v_call: TRBV5-1; cdr3_aa: CASSYRDKGANYGYTF
j_call: TRBJ2-3; d_call: TRBD1; clone_size: .; v_call: TRBV11-2; cdr3_aa: CASSLGQGLVGDTQYF
j_call: TRBJ2-1; d_call: .; clone_size: .; v_call: TRBV5-1; cdr3_aa: CASSGTGGSIEQFF
j_call: TRBJ1-2; d_call: TRBD1; clone_size: .; v_call: TRBV30; cdr3_aa: CAWGTGLYGYTF
j_call: TRBJ2-3; d_call: TRBD2; clone_size: .; v_call: TRBV5-4; cdr3_aa: CASSSGTSRSTDTQYF